This T cell receptor beta chain emerged from a study of T cells in Graves' hyperthyroidism and ophthalmopathy. Trimming took off 4 bases at V and 1 base at J, with 14 bases between the two ends. Per the germline V gene, CDR1 is SGHNT and CDR2 is YYREEE (reference sequence). The CDR3 length is 15 residues. RNA transcripts gave rise to amplified TCR beta CDR3 regions. With the HTBI primer set, the TCR CDR3 went through a first round of RT-PCR. TCRdb reprocessed the multiplex PCR reads via MiXCR and lists one record per CDR3 protein. The sample carries approximately 710,000 distinct CDR3 sequences, 17% recorded once.

The sample consisted of blood. The V call is TRBV5-4, the J call TRBJ1-1; D not certain. The receptor comes from a man in his forties or fifties with Graves' hyperthyroidism. CDR3: CASSRDLGENTEAFF. The CDR3 DNA follows: TGTGCCAGCAGCCGAGATTTAGGTGAGAACACTGAAGCTTTCTTT.